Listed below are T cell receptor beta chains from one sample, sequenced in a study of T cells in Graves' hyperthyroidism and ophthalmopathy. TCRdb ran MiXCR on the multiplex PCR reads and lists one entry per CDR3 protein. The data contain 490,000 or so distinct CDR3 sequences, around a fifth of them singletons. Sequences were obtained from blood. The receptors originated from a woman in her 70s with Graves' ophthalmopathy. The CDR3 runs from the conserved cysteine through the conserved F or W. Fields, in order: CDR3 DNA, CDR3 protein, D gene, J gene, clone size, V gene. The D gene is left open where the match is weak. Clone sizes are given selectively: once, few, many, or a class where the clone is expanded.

CDR3nt: TGTGCCAGTAGTAGAAGGAGAACCGGCAATGAGCAGTTCTTC
CDR3aa: CASSRRRTGNEQFF
d_gene: -
j_gene: TRBJ2-1
abundance: -
v_gene: TRBV19

CDR3nt: TGCAGTGCTCATAGTGGGGTCGGCCAAGAGACCCAGTACTTC
CDR3aa: CSAHSGVGQETQYF
d_gene: -
j_gene: TRBJ2-5
abundance: few
v_gene: TRBV20-1

CDR3nt: TGTGCCAGCAGCTCCGGGACAGGGGTCCGAGGCACCCAGTACTTC
CDR3aa: CASSSGTGVRGTQYF
d_gene: TRBD1
j_gene: TRBJ2-5
abundance: -
v_gene: TRBV5-5

CDR3nt: TGTGCCTCCGAAAACGGGGTCAACCCACTCCCTTACTATGGCTACACCTTC
CDR3aa: CASENGVNPLPYYGYTF
d_gene: -
j_gene: TRBJ1-2
abundance: -
v_gene: TRBV10-3

CDR3nt: TGTGCCAGCAGTCTCTGGGCAGAACAGACCGGGGAGCTGTTTTTT
CDR3aa: CASSLWAEQTGELFF
d_gene: -
j_gene: TRBJ2-2
abundance: many
v_gene: TRBV28

CDR3nt: TGTGCCAGTAGTAGTTGGACCGGGGGGGCCAAAAACATTCAGTACTTC
CDR3aa: CASSSWTGGAKNIQYF
d_gene: TRBD2
j_gene: TRBJ2-4
abundance: few
v_gene: TRBV19

CDR3nt: TGCAGTGCTTCTCCCTCGACTAGCGGAGACCAAGAGACCCAGTACTTC
CDR3aa: CSASPSTSGDQETQYF
d_gene: TRBD2
j_gene: TRBJ2-5
abundance: -
v_gene: TRBV20-1

CDR3nt: TGTGCCAGCAGCCATTACGCCGATACGCAGTATTTT
CDR3aa: CASSHYADTQYF
d_gene: -
j_gene: TRBJ2-3
abundance: many
v_gene: TRBV11-1

CDR3nt: TGCGCCAGCAGCGCGGGACTAGCGGGAGGGTGGTCCTACGAGCAGTACTTC
CDR3aa: CASSAGLAGGWSYEQYF
d_gene: TRBD2
j_gene: TRBJ2-7
abundance: -
v_gene: TRBV5-1

CDR3nt: TGCGCCAGCAGCTTGTTCGTAGCGGGAGTGGAAGAGCAGTACTTC
CDR3aa: CASSLFVAGVEEQYF
d_gene: TRBD2
j_gene: TRBJ2-7
abundance: -
v_gene: TRBV5-1

CDR3nt: TGCGCCAGCAGCTTGGGGGACGGCACGCTAGGTGGCTACACCTTC
CDR3aa: CASSLGDGTLGGYTF
d_gene: -
j_gene: TRBJ1-2
abundance: -
v_gene: TRBV5-1

CDR3nt: TGTGCCAGCAGTTACCGGGGGGTTTACTACGAGCAGTACTTC
CDR3aa: CASSYRGVYYEQYF
d_gene: TRBD2
j_gene: TRBJ2-7
abundance: -
v_gene: TRBV28

CDR3nt: TGTGCCAGCAGCCTCCGAGGGGGGAACACCGGGGAGCTGTTTTTT
CDR3aa: CASSLRGGNTGELFF
d_gene: -
j_gene: TRBJ2-2
abundance: many
v_gene: TRBV7-3

CDR3nt: TGTGCCAGCACCGCGACAGGGGGCTACGAGCAGTACTTC
CDR3aa: CASTATGGYEQYF
d_gene: TRBD1
j_gene: TRBJ2-7
abundance: -
v_gene: TRBV6-1

CDR3nt: TGTGCCAGTAGTAACCAGGGTGGAGTGACCCAGTACTTC
CDR3aa: CASSNQGGVTQYF
d_gene: -
j_gene: TRBJ2-5
abundance: few
v_gene: TRBV19

CDR3nt: TGTGCCTTCCAAGGAGGGGTCGAGCAGTTCTTC
CDR3aa: CAFQGGVEQFF
d_gene: -
j_gene: TRBJ2-1
abundance: few
v_gene: TRBV7-9

CDR3nt: TGCGCCAGCAGCCCGAATCCGACAGGGAGCCATGGCTACACCTTC
CDR3aa: CASSPNPTGSHGYTF
d_gene: TRBD1
j_gene: TRBJ1-2
abundance: -
v_gene: TRBV5-1

CDR3nt: TGTGCCAGCAGTTGGACAAGGAGTCAGCCCCAGCATTTT
CDR3aa: CASSWTRSQPQHF
d_gene: -
j_gene: TRBJ1-5
abundance: many
v_gene: TRBV12-3/TRBV12-4

CDR3nt: TGTGCCAGCAGCTTACAGACAGGGCGAACTGAAGCTTTCTTT
CDR3aa: CASSLQTGRTEAFF
d_gene: TRBD1
j_gene: TRBJ1-1
abundance: few
v_gene: TRBV7-9

CDR3nt: TGTGCCAGCAGCCCTAAGGGACTAGCGGGACGGTACAATGAGCAGTTCTTC
CDR3aa: CASSPKGLAGRYNEQFF
d_gene: TRBD2
j_gene: TRBJ2-1
abundance: -
v_gene: TRBV14

CDR3nt: TGTGCCAGCAGTTTCGACAGGGTTTCAAATGAGCAGTTCTTC
CDR3aa: CASSFDRVSNEQFF
d_gene: TRBD1
j_gene: TRBJ2-1
abundance: few
v_gene: TRBV28

CDR3nt: TGTGCCAGCAGCTTAGACCGGGGGACTAGCGGGATTCATGAGCAGTTCTTC
CDR3aa: CASSLDRGTSGIHEQFF
d_gene: TRBD2
j_gene: TRBJ2-1
abundance: -
v_gene: TRBV13

CDR3nt: TGTGCCAGCAGCCAAGATCTGCTTAGGGGGGACTATGGCTACACCTTC
CDR3aa: CASSQDLLRGDYGYTF
d_gene: -
j_gene: TRBJ1-2
abundance: few
v_gene: TRBV3-1

CDR3nt: TGTGCCAGCTCACCAGGGGTTGGTGAAAAACTGTTTTTT
CDR3aa: CASSPGVGEKLFF
d_gene: -
j_gene: TRBJ1-4
abundance: few
v_gene: TRBV18

CDR3nt: TGTGCCAGTAGCCCATACTTGAACACTGAAGCTTTCTTT
CDR3aa: CASSPYLNTEAFF
d_gene: -
j_gene: TRBJ1-1
abundance: few
v_gene: TRBV19

CDR3nt: TGTGCCAGCAGCTTACTAGGGGATAACCATGAGCAGTTCTTC
CDR3aa: CASSLLGDNHEQFF
d_gene: -
j_gene: TRBJ2-1
abundance: -
v_gene: TRBV7-3

CDR3nt: TGTGCCAGCAGGTTAACAGGGTCCTACGAGCAGTACTTC
CDR3aa: CASRLTGSYEQYF
d_gene: -
j_gene: TRBJ2-7
abundance: many
v_gene: TRBV12-3/TRBV12-4

CDR3nt: TGTGCCAGTAGTATGGCCGGGGAGCTGTTTTTT
CDR3aa: CASSMAGELFF
d_gene: -
j_gene: TRBJ2-2
abundance: few
v_gene: TRBV19

CDR3nt: TGTGCCAGCACTCTCGGGGACCGATATAGCAATCAGCCCCAGCATTTT
CDR3aa: CASTLGDRYSNQPQHF
d_gene: -
j_gene: TRBJ1-5
abundance: -
v_gene: TRBV6-1

CDR3nt: TGCAGTGCCAGGGGGACAGGGCTCGTTGGCTACACCTTC
CDR3aa: CSARGTGLVGYTF
d_gene: TRBD1
j_gene: TRBJ1-2
abundance: many
v_gene: TRBV20-1

CDR3nt: TGTGCCAGCAGCCCACGGGAGACCCAGTACTTC
CDR3aa: CASSPRETQYF
d_gene: -
j_gene: TRBJ2-5
abundance: many
v_gene: TRBV7-9

CDR3nt: TGTGCCAGCAGCCTGAGCGGGAGAAACCACAATGAGCAGTTCTTC
CDR3aa: CASSLSGRNHNEQFF
d_gene: TRBD2
j_gene: TRBJ2-1
abundance: many
v_gene: TRBV11-1

CDR3nt: TGTGCCAGCAGTGGGACTCATAGCAATCAGCCCCAGCATTTT
CDR3aa: CASSGTHSNQPQHF
d_gene: -
j_gene: TRBJ1-5
abundance: -
v_gene: TRBV2

CDR3nt: TGTGCCAGCAGTATACGACACCTCTACGAGCAGTACTTC
CDR3aa: CASSIRHLYEQYF
d_gene: -
j_gene: TRBJ2-7
abundance: few
v_gene: TRBV27

CDR3nt: TGTGCCAGCCGACTAGCGGGAGCCGGGAATGAGCAGTTCTTC
CDR3aa: CASRLAGAGNEQFF
d_gene: TRBD2
j_gene: TRBJ2-1
abundance: few
v_gene: TRBV27

CDR3nt: TGTGCCAGCAGCGTTGGGACAGGGGGCGCCTACGAGCAGTACTTC
CDR3aa: CASSVGTGGAYEQYF
d_gene: TRBD1
j_gene: TRBJ2-7
abundance: -
v_gene: TRBV9

CDR3nt: TGTGCCAGCAGTCGAACGGCAGGGCGGTGGGCTGAAGCTTTCTTT
CDR3aa: CASSRTAGRWAEAFF
d_gene: -
j_gene: TRBJ1-1
abundance: -
v_gene: TRBV11-2

CDR3nt: TGTGCCAGCAGCCAGACTAGCGGAGACTACGAGCAGTACTTC
CDR3aa: CASSQTSGDYEQYF
d_gene: TRBD2
j_gene: TRBJ2-7
abundance: many
v_gene: TRBV7-2

CDR3nt: TGTGCCACCAGTGATTCTTCTAAGAACACTGAAGCTTTCTTT
CDR3aa: CATSDSSKNTEAFF
d_gene: -
j_gene: TRBJ1-1
abundance: many
v_gene: TRBV24-1

CDR3nt: TGCAGTGCTAGTGTCCGGGGAGGGTATGGCTACACCTTC
CDR3aa: CSASVRGGYGYTF
d_gene: -
j_gene: TRBJ1-2
abundance: -
v_gene: TRBV20-1